The 11 T cell receptor beta chains below come from one sample, sequenced in a study of response to subunit inactivated influenza vaccine. TCRdb re-analysed the RT-PCR reads in MiXCR, keeping a single row per CDR3 protein. The data hold approximately 500,000 distinct CDR3 sequences, with 12% to 15% observed a single time. Source: PBMCs from blood, taken roughly 12 days after vaccination. The source of these receptors is a man aged 45-60 years who received an inactivated influenza vaccine.

This clonotype showed up many times. The chain uses TRBV4-3 and TRBJ2-3; D not certain. V was shortened by 0 bases and J by 5 bases, with 6 bases between the two germline ends. Germline V lookup: CDR1 LGHNA, CDR2 YSLEER. CDR3 length: 13 residues. CDR3 bases: TGCGCCAGCAGCCAAGACCCAGGAGATACGCAGTATTTT. Translated, it gives CASSQDPGDTQYF.

The chain carries TRBV11-3 and TRBJ2-3, with 9 bases identical to TRBD1. Germline assignment: CDR1 SGHNT and CDR2 YENEEA. CDR3 length: 17 residues. J lost 4 bases, V lost 5 bases, and 13 bases had no gene match. This CDR3 reads CASSIRAGTGSADTQYF. The CDR3 DNA follows: TGTGCCAGCAGCATCAGGGCCGGGACAGGGAGCGCAGATACGCAGTATTTT.

This clonotype was observed a handful of times. This chain joins TRBV19 and TRBJ2-3; D is undetermined. V shed 3 bases and J shed 7 bases, with 5 bases lying between them. CDR1 LNHDA and CDR2 SQIVND come from the germline V gene (reference sequence). This CDR3 comprises 11 residues. The CDR3 protein is CASSIFNTQYF. CDR3 sequence (DNA): TGTGCCAGTAGTATTTTTAATACGCAGTATTTT.

This clonotype was observed at least ten times. This rearrangement joins TRBV10-1 to TRBJ2-1, with a weak D call TRBD1 (6 bases). This CDR3 has 13 residues. The V gene lost 9 bases and the J gene lost 4 bases, with 13 bases spanning the gap. CDR1 WNHNN and CDR2 SYGVQD come from the germline V gene (reference sequence). The CDR3 sequence is CASAGDLYNEQFF. For the CDR3, the DNA is TGCGCCAGTGCAGGGGACCTGTACAATGAGCAGTTCTTC.

There are a few counts of this clonotype. The chain joins TRBV7-9 to TRBJ1-5; D might be TRBD1 (5 bases). Germline CDR1 and CDR2: SEHNR and FQNEAQ (reference sequence). Deletions cut 5 bases from V and 3 bases from J, with 14 bases between. This CDR3 has 15 amino acids. The CDR3 DNA is TGTGCCAGCAGCCCGGGGGACGGTTACAATCAGCCCCAGCATTTT. Residues: CASSPGDGYNQPQHF.

This clonotype turned up a few times. The chain links TRBV7-2 to TRBJ2-3; D may match TRBD1 or TRBD2 (5 bases each). In germline, CDR1 is SGHTA, CDR2 FQGNSA. The CDR3 loop spans 15 amino acids. Trimming cost V 2 bases and J 0 bases, with 9 bases left between them. This chain's CDR3 is CASSLFGASTDTQYF. The CDR3 DNA follows: TGTGCCAGCAGCTTATTCGGGGCCAGCACAGATACGCAGTATTTT.

The V and J genes are TRBV12-3 or TRBV12-4 and TRBJ1-4, with TRBD1 matching 8 bases. CDR3 size: 18 residues. Unmatched junction bases numbered 11, after V lost 5 bases and J lost 0 bases. The CDR3 DNA is TGTGCCAGCAGTCTGGGACAGGACTTACGTTCAACTAATGAAAAACTGTTTTTT. Translated: CASSLGQDLRSTNEKLFF.

This clonotype was counted only a few times. The chain uses TRBV2 and TRBJ1-5; the D is unclear. This CDR3 has 14 amino acids. The germline CDR1 and CDR2 sequences are SNHLY and FYNNEI. V gave up 0 bases and J gave up 7 bases, with 10 bases separating them. CDR3 coding DNA: TGTGCCAGCAGTGAAGCAGGGTACACCCAGCCCCAGCATTTT. It specifies CASSEAGYTQPQHF.

This clonotype was observed a handful of times. This chain joins TRBV6-6 and TRBJ2-2, with a possible D match to TRBD1 (6 bases). V was shortened by 5 bases and J by 7 bases, with 11 bases between the two germline ends. Germline CDR1 MNHNY, CDR2 SVGAGI (reference sequence). The CDR3 is 13 residues long. CDR3 residues: CASSTGTIGELFF. The CDR3 DNA follows: TGTGCCAGCAGTACTGGGACAATCGGGGAGCTGTTTTTT.

This clonotype was seen a handful of times. V gene TRBV12-3 or TRBV12-4 combines with J gene TRBJ2-5; D might be TRBD1 (6 bases). Trimming shortened V by 8 bases and J by 4 bases, and 14 bases separated the two germline ends. This CDR3 has 13 residues. The CDR3 protein is CASSDRLGETQYF. The CDR3 region has the DNA TGTGCCAGCTCAGACAGGCTCGGAGAGACCCAGTACTTC.

This clonotype has more than one count but fewer than ten. This chain uses TRBV30 with TRBJ2-3, with no clear D. The germline CDR1 and CDR2 sequences are GTSNPN and SVGIG (reference sequence). Between the trimmed V and J ends, which lost 0 bases and 0 bases, there was a span of 4 bases. This CDR3 spans 13 amino acids. CDR3 loop: CAWSVASTDTQYF. DNA of the CDR3: TGTGCCTGGAGTGTGGCGAGCACAGATACGCAGTATTTT.